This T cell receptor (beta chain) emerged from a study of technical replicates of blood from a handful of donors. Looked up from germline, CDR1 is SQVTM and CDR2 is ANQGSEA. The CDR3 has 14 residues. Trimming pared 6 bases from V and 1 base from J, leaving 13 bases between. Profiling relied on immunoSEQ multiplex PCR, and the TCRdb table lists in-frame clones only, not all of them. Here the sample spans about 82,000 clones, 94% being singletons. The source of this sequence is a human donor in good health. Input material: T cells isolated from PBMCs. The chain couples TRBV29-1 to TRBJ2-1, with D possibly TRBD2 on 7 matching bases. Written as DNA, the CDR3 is TGCAGCGTCAAGGGGGGGGCTTCCTACAATGAGCAGTTCTTC. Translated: CSVKGGASYNEQFF.